This T cell receptor beta chain was identified in a study of T cell repertoires in cytomegalovirus infection. The table lists this clonotype with many counts. The antigen is not known. Study observations and caveats: Dominating the ex vivo response were HLA-C-restricted CMV-specific TCR beta clonotypes.

The CDR3 is 15 amino acids. The V gene's germline CDR1 is MDHEN and CDR2 SYDVKM. J lost 6 bases, V lost 5 bases, and 5 bases had no gene match. TCRdb processed the reads anew with MiXCR; each CDR3 protein has one entry. Among 450,000 to 550,000 distinct CDR3 sequences listed, 15% to 20% were seen once. The sequencing input was CD8+ T cells from PBMCs. The rearrangement uses TRBV28 and TRBJ2-2; the match to TRBD2 covers 11 bases. The receptor was derived from a human donor in good health (CMV status not recorded). Some clones in this sample may be carry-over from other donors' samples. The CDR3 reads CASSPPGLAAGELFF. The CDR3 nucleotides are TGTGCCAGCAGTCCACCGGGACTAGCGGCCGGGGAGCTGTTTTTT.